This paragraph reports one T cell receptor beta chain. Its antigen remains unidentified. Clones were read by immunoSEQ multiplex PCR, and TCRdb kept only the in-frame ones, dropping some. The table has more than 95,000 clones, about 89% seen once; the top ten hold 10%. The record originates from a study of T cell responses to AZD1222 COVID-19 vaccine. General study findings and limits: Seropositive status at baseline applied to only a handful of AZD1222 recipients. Reportedly, nearly half of unique spike TCRs recognized epitopes outside B.1.351/B.1.1.7 mutations. White British people made up most donors, females outnumbered males, and clonal diversity was possibly underestimated.

The sequence was obtained from an adult in good health. The material was peripheral blood, obtained on day 0 of AZD1222 vaccination.

CDR3 sequence: CASSLTGELFF. Here the CDR3 DNA reads TGTGCCAGCAGCCTGACAGGAGAACTGTTTTTT. V usage is TRBV2 and J usage is TRBJ1-4; TRBD1 is a possible D gene (6 bases). V dropped 6 bases and J dropped 12 bases, with 11 bases sitting between them. The length of the CDR3 is 11 residues. Per the germline V gene, CDR1 is SNHLY and CDR2 is FYNNEI.